This T cell receptor beta chain originates from a study of PD-L1 blockade in urothelial cancer. Study as a whole: Blood samples had a median of about 150,000 T cells.

There are 14 residues in the CDR3. Looked up from germline, CDR1 is MGHRA and CDR2 is YSYEKL. Trimming took off 3 bases at V and 3 bases at J, with 12 bases between the two ends. Study-wide results and limits: Durable-benefit patients showed greater tumor-associated blood clone expansion at 3 weeks.

In regard to this clone: Its target is unknown.

Synthetic analogs of TCR templates were spiked into every PCR. Clones were sequenced by immunoSEQ multiplex PCR, and TCRdb holds only the in-frame ones, with some missing. The sample holds about 81,000 clones, 85% to 95% seen once. Material: PBMCs, obtained around atezolizumab (anti-PD-L1) treatment. This clonotype originated in a man in his sixties with urothelial cancer. The chain links TRBV4-1 to TRBJ2-7; D perhaps matches TRBD1 (5 bases). The CDR3 DNA reads TGCGCCAGCAGCCATGGTCTAGGGGACTACGAGCAGTACTTC. Its protein product is CASSHGLGDYEQYF.